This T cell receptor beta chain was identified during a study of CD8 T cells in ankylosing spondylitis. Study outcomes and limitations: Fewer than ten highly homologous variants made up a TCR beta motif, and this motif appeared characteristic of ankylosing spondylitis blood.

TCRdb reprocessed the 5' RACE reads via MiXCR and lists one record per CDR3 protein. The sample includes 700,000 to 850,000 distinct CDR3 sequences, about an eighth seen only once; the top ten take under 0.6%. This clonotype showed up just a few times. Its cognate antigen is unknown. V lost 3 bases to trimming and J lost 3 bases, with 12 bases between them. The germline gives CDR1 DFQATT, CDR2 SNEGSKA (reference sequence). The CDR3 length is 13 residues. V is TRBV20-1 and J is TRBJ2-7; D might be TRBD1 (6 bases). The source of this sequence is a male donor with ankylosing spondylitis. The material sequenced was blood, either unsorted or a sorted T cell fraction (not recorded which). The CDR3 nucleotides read TGCAGTGCTAGCCGGGACACCGACTACGAGCAGTACTTC. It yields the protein CSASRDTDYEQYF.